Each of the 27 T cell receptor beta chains below was sequenced from the same sample in a study of T cells and copy number aberrations in small-cell lung cancer. The method was immunoSEQ multiplex PCR; TCRdb's version includes in-frame clones alone and lacks a portion of them. Found here are about 1,300 clones, around 83% of them singletons; the top ten hold less than 3%. The sample consisted of tumor tissue. The receptor set was obtained from a woman between 45 and 65 years old with small cell lung cancer.

The chain links TRBV25-1 to TRBJ1-4; 7 bases line up with TRBD1. The CDR3 loop spans 16 amino acids. Germline CDR1 is MGHDK and CDR2 is SYGVNS. The trim removed 4 bases at V and 7 bases at J, leaving 12 bases unmatched. This chain's CDR3 is CASSVSQGGFGEKLFF. The CDR3 bases are TGTGCCAGCAGTGTGTCTCAAGGGGGCTTTGGTGAAAAACTGTTTTTT.

The chain carries TRBV5-6 and TRBJ1-5; the D gene is possibly TRBD1 (6 bases). V lost 2 bases, J lost 3 bases, and 12 bases lay in between. Germline V gene data show CDR1 as SGHDT and CDR2 as YYEEEE. The CDR3 consists of 15 residues. The CDR3 reads CASSFSGGLNQPQHF. The CDR3 DNA reads TGTGCCAGCAGCTTCTCTGGGGGGCTCAATCAGCCCCAGCATTTT.

The chain combines TRBV5-4 with TRBJ2-5, with D possibly being TRBD2 (6 bases). This CDR3 has 12 amino acids. The germline V gene has CDR1 SGHNT and CDR2 YYREEE (reference sequence). V lost 9 bases and J 1 base, leaving 10 bases between the germline ends. CDR3 amino acids: CAMWTTQETQYF. The CDR3 coding sequence is TGTGCCATGTGGACTACCCAAGAGACCCAGTACTTC.

This chain uses TRBV30 with TRBJ2-3; D call uncertain. This CDR3 spans 11 amino acids. V shed 1 base and J shed 5 bases, with 4 bases lying between them. Germline V CDR1 and CDR2: GTSNPN, SVGIG (reference sequence). The CDR3 bases are TGTGCCTGGAGTGCCGGAGATACGCAGTATTTT. It codes for CAWSAGDTQYF. Using reference TRBV30 and TRBJ2-3 for the parts outside the CDR3, the full variable domain is SQTIHQWPATLVQPVGSPLSLECTVEGTSNPNLYWYRQAAGRGLQLLFYSVGIGQISSEVPQNLSASRPQDRQFILSSKKLLLSDSGFYLCAWSAGDTQYFGPGTRLTVL.

CDR3 sequence (DNA): TGTGCCAGCAGCCCCTCGGGGGTCAATGAGCAGTTCTTC. Translating gives CASSPSGVNEQFF. This chain joins TRBV7-3 and TRBJ2-1, with D possibly matching TRBD2 (6 bases). From germline, CDR1 is SGHTA and CDR2 FQGTGA. CDR3 size: 13 residues. The V end was cut by 5 bases, the J end by 6 bases, with 11 bases between.

V is TRBV30 and J is TRBJ1-5; D unclear. The V end lost 3 bases, the J end lost 0 bases, and 9 bases lay between the germline ends. The CDR3 has 14 amino acids. The germline V gene has CDR1 GTSNPN and CDR2 SVGIG (reference sequence). The CDR3 bases are TGTGCCTGGAGGAGCCAGGTTAGCAATCAGCCCCAGCATTTT. It is translated as CAWRSQVSNQPQHF.

The J gene is TRBJ2-5, the V gene TRBV30; weak D call: TRBD1 (6 bases). Germline V gene data show CDR1 as GTSNPN and CDR2 as SVGIG (reference sequence). The V and J ends lost 6 bases and 2 bases respectively, with 10 bases between them. The CDR3 is 12 residues long. The CDR3 DNA reads TGTGCCTGCCACAGGGATCAAGAGACCCAGTACTTC. Translating it yields CACHRDQETQYF.

The chain recombines TRBV30 with TRBJ2-4; 10 bases are a match to TRBD1. This CDR3 comprises 14 residues. The trim removed 2 bases at V and 5 bases at J, leaving 3 bases unmatched. Looked up from germline, CDR1 is GTSNPN and CDR2 is SVGIG (reference sequence). The CDR3 nucleotides read TGTGCCTGGAGTCCCGGGACAGGGGAAAACATTCAGTACTTC. It specifies CAWSPGTGENIQYF.

This clone was found a few times. The gene calls are TRBV5-6 and TRBJ2-5; either TRBD1 or TRBD2 may supply D (5 bases each). This CDR3 has 14 residues. Germline V CDR1 and CDR2: SGHDT, YYEEEE. V lost 0 bases and J 5 bases, leaving 11 bases between the germline ends. Here the CDR3 reads CASSLAGPRETQYF. The CDR3 DNA reads TGTGCCAGCAGCTTGGCGGGACCGAGGGAGACCCAGTACTTC.

This chain uses TRBV6-5 with TRBJ1-5, with D uncertain. V was cut by 4 bases and J by 0 bases, with 7 bases left in between. Germline CDR1 MNHEY, CDR2 SVGAGI. The CDR3 runs to 14 residues. This CDR3 reads CASSSVHSNQPQHF. DNA of the CDR3: TGTGCCAGCAGTTCCGTCCATAGCAATCAGCCCCAGCATTTT.

This chain connects TRBV5-1 to TRBJ2-5; 7 positions agree with TRBD2. CDR1 is SGHRS and CDR2 is YFSETQ in the germline V gene. Losses at the gene ends were 0 bases for V and 1 base for J; bases not matched to a gene: 6. The CDR3 runs to 16 residues. CDR3 residues: CASSLGGSTGQETQYF. The DNA of the CDR3 is TGCGCCAGCAGCTTGGGCGGGAGTACGGGCCAAGAGACCCAGTACTTC.

Only one count was recorded for this clone. J is TRBJ1-1 and V is TRBV30; D uncertain. V lost 7 bases, J lost 5 bases, and 14 bases lay in between. This CDR3 region has 12 residues. Germline V lookup: CDR1 GTSNPN, CDR2 SVGIG (reference sequence). CDR3 DNA sequence: TGTGCCTTGGATGTACGTAGTACTGAAGCTTTCTTT. Translated, it gives CALDVRSTEAFF.

This clone appeared a few times. The same CDR3 can be traced to other DNA sequences in this sample. The V call is TRBV29-1, the J call TRBJ2-1; TRBD2 aligns across 7 bases. There are 13 residues in the CDR3. CDR1 is SQVTM and CDR2 is ANQGSEA in the germline V gene. The CDR3 bases are TGCAGTGTTAGGGGCGGTCGCGGGGGTGAGCAGTTCTTC. Translation: CSVRGGRGGEQFF.

The chain carries TRBV6-4 and TRBJ1-3; TRBD1 aligns across 9 bases. Germline CDR1 reads MRHNA; CDR2 reads SNTAGT. This CDR3 has 17 amino acids. Trimming removed 8 bases from V and 2 bases from J; junction bases left unmatched: 13. CDR3 DNA: TGTGCCAGCGGGACAGGGCAAACGGGAGGTCCTGGAAACACCATATATTTT. Its translation: CASGTGQTGGPGNTIYF.

The V gene is TRBV30, the J gene TRBJ2-2; the D is unclear. CDR3 length: 15 amino acids. V lost 0 bases and J 5 bases, leaving 13 bases between the germline ends. The germline gives CDR1 GTSNPN, CDR2 SVGIG (reference sequence). In nucleotides, the CDR3 is TGTGCCTGGAGTGTATCAAGGGCCGTAACCGGGGAGCTGTTTTTT. This translates into CAWSVSRAVTGELFF.

The rearrangement links TRBV10-3 to TRBJ1-4; D is unclear. The CDR3 is 16 amino acids. Germline V gene sequence: CDR1 ENHRY, CDR2 SYGVKD. Trimming pared 0 bases from V and 0 bases from J, leaving 8 bases between. CDR3 bases: TGTGCCATCAGTGAGTCAGGTGGAACAACTAATGAAAAACTGTTTTTT. It yields the protein CAISESGGTTNEKLFF.

In DNA form, the CDR3 reads TGCGCCAGCAGCTTTAAGGGATCTAGCACAGATACGCAGTATTTT. Amino acids: CASSFKGSSTDTQYF. The chain recombines TRBV5-1 with TRBJ2-3; D uncertain. Deletions cut 2 bases from V and 0 bases from J, with 10 bases between. Germline-derived CDR1 and CDR2 are SGHRS and YFSETQ. CDR3 length equals 15 residues.

The chain joins TRBV30 to TRBJ2-3; the D call may be TRBD1 or TRBD2 (5 bases each). This CDR3 has 13 residues. The germline CDR1 and CDR2 sequences are GTSNPN and SVGIG (reference sequence). V lost 5 bases, J lost 6 bases, and 15 bases lay in between. In nucleotides, the CDR3 is TGTGCCTGGGAGCCGGGGCGTAGGGATACGCAGTATTTT. Translation: CAWEPGRRDTQYF.

The rearrangement uses TRBV7-9 and TRBJ1-2; D gene unclear. V lost 2 bases and J lost 5, with 6 bases in between. The germline V gene has CDR1 SEHNR and CDR2 FQNEAQ (reference sequence). The CDR3 sequence is 12 residues long. This chain's CDR3 is CASSLLEYGYTF. The CDR3 nucleotides are TGTGCCAGCAGCTTACTCGAGTATGGCTACACCTTC.

The chain is built from TRBV4-3 and TRBJ1-3; D perhaps matches TRBD1 (5 bases). This CDR3 is 16 amino acids long. Deletions cut 3 bases from V and 4 bases from J, with 16 bases between. CDR1 is LGHNA, CDR2 YSLEER, per germline. CDR3 amino acids: CASSQDPGRTGNTIYF. As DNA, the CDR3 is TGCGCCAGCAGCCAGGACCCAGGGAGAACGGGAAACACCATATATTTT.

This clone has just one count. The chain combines TRBV30 with TRBJ2-7; 10 positions agree with TRBD2. The V and J ends lost 8 bases and 4 bases, in that order; junction bases with no gene match: 5. The germline V gene has CDR1 GTSNPN and CDR2 SVGIG (reference sequence). This CDR3 contains 12 residues. Here the CDR3 reads CAGLAEGYEQYF. In DNA form, the CDR3 reads TGTGCCGGACTAGCGGAGGGTTACGAGCAGTACTTC.

This sequence joins TRBV6-4 and TRBJ1-4; the D is unclear. CDR1 and CDR2 (germline): MRHNA, SNTAGT. The CDR3 length is 17 residues. V gave up 2 bases and J gave up 3 bases, with 16 bases separating them. The CDR3 sequence: CASSDTSPGPANEKLFF. CDR3 sequence (DNA): TGTGCCAGCAGTGACACCTCACCGGGCCCGGCTAATGAAAAACTGTTTTTT.

V gene TRBV6-6 combines with J gene TRBJ2-7; the D gene is possibly TRBD2 (5 bases). The CDR3 has 13 residues. V gave up 2 bases and J gave up 4 bases, with 9 bases separating them. Germline CDR1 MNHNY, CDR2 SVGAGI (reference sequence). The chain's CDR3 is CASSYDRDYEQYV. The CDR3 DNA reads TGTGCCAGCAGTTACGATCGGGATTACGAGCAGTACGTC.

This chain connects TRBV7-3 to TRBJ2-1; D might be TRBD2 (5 bases). The germline V and J ends were trimmed by 2 bases and 8 bases, with 16 bases remaining between them. This CDR3 region has 15 residues. Germline assignment: CDR1 SGHTA and CDR2 FQGTGA. The chain's CDR3 is CASSLGGGSGDEQFF. The CDR3 nucleotides read TGTGCCAGCAGCTTAGGAGGCGGGTCTGGGGATGAGCAGTTCTTC.

Only a few counts were recorded for this clone. The J gene is TRBJ2-4, the V gene TRBV30; 7 positions agree with TRBD1. V was pared by 3 bases and J by 0 bases, with 8 bases of the junction left unmatched. Germline values: CDR1 GTSNPN, CDR2 SVGIG (reference sequence). This CDR3 has 16 amino acids. CDR3 loop: CAWSGDRVLAKNIQYF. CDR3 nucleotide sequence: TGTGCCTGGAGCGGTGACAGGGTACTAGCCAAAAACATTCAGTACTTC.

The gene calls are TRBV5-1 and TRBJ2-2; perhaps TRBD2 as D (5 bases). From germline, CDR1 is SGHRS and CDR2 YFSETQ. V was cut by 6 bases and J by 4 bases, with 13 bases left in between. This CDR3 comprises 14 residues. The CDR3 region is CASTSRTATGELFF. CDR3 DNA: TGCGCCAGCACTTCCCGGACTGCCACCGGGGAGCTGTTTTTT.

This clone was observed once. This chain uses TRBV2 with TRBJ1-2, with D perhaps matching TRBD1 (5 bases). The CDR3 is 12 amino acids. Trimming shortened V by 6 bases and J by 8 bases, and 13 bases separated the two germline ends. Germline assignment: CDR1 SNHLY and CDR2 FYNNEI. The CDR3 DNA reads as TGTGCCAGCAGGAAAGGGGTATCCGGCTACACCTTC. This translates into CASRKGVSGYTF.